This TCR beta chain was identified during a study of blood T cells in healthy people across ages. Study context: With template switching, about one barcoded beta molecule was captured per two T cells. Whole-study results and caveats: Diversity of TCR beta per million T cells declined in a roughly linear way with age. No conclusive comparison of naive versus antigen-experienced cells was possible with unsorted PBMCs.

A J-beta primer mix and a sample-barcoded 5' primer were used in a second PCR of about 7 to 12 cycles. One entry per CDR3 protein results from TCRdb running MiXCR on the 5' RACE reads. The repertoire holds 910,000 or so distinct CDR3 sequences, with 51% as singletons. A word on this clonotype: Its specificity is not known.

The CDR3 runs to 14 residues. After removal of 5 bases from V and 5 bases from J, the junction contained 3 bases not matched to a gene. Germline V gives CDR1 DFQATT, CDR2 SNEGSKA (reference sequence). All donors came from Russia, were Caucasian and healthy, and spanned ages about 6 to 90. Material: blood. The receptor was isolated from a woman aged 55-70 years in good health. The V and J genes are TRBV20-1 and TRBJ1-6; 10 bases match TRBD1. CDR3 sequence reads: CSARQGANNSPLHF. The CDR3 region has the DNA TGCAGTGCTCGACAGGGGGCAAATAATTCACCCCTCCACTTT.